This is a list of T cell receptor beta chains from one sample in a study of type 1 regulatory T cells. TCRdb analysed the reads with MiXCR anew, one entry per CDR3 protein. The data show roughly 65,000 distinct CDR3 sequences, with nearly 50% seen just once and roughly 2.2% held by the top ten. No antigen is known for these receptors. Material for sequencing was cultured non-Tr1 T cells, either the whole culture or a sorted T cell fraction (not recorded which). The receptors here all came from a human donor in good health. The CDR3 runs from the conserved cysteine through the conserved F or W. Fields, in order: V gene, clone size, D gene, J gene, CDR3 DNA, CDR3 protein. The D gene is left open where the match is weak. Size values are once, few and many counts, or a class for expanded clones, and some rows have none.

TRBV7-2	NA	NA	TRBJ2-7	TGTGCCAGCAGTAGGGGGGTCGAGCAGTACTTC	CASSRGVEQYF
TRBV12-3/TRBV12-4	NA	NA	TRBJ1-6	TGTGCCAGCAGTAGGGACGCTAATTCACCCCTCCACTTT	CASSRDANSPLHF
TRBV7-8	NA	NA	TRBJ2-5	TGTGCCAGCAGCCCAAACTCGGGAAGGGAGACCCAGTACTTC	CASSPNSGRETQYF
TRBV29-1	NA	TRBD1	TRBJ2-1	TGCAGCGTTGATCGCGGACAGGGTCGAGGGGATGAGCAGTTCTTC	CSVDRGQGRGDEQFF
TRBV20-1	few	NA	TRBJ1-1	TGCAGTGCTAGGGGATCCCGGGCATCAAACACTGAAGCTTTCTTT	CSARGSRASNTEAFF
TRBV20-1	NA	NA	TRBJ2-4	TGCAGTGCTTTCATAGCCAAAAACATTCAGTACTTC	CSAFIAKNIQYF
TRBV5-1	NA	TRBD2	TRBJ2-7	TGCGCCAGCAGCGTGGGACTAGACGACTACGAGCAGTACTTC	CASSVGLDDYEQYF
TRBV19	NA	NA	TRBJ2-5	TGTGCCAGTAGCCCCAGGGGGGTGGAGACCCAGTACTTC	CASSPRGVETQYF
TRBV4-2	NA	NA	TRBJ1-1	TGTGCCAGCAGCCAGGCGGCGGGGGGCACTGAAGCTTTCTTT	CASSQAAGGTEAFF
TRBV10-1	NA	NA	TRBJ2-2	TGCGCCAGCAGTGAGTCGACTCGGGGCGGCGGGGAGCTGTTTTTT	CASSESTRGGGELFF
TRBV5-1	NA	TRBD2	TRBJ2-5	TGCGCCAGCAGCTGGACTAGCGCAAAAGAGACCCAGTACTTC	CASSWTSAKETQYF
TRBV2	NA	TRBD1	TRBJ2-1	TGTGCCAGCAGTCAAGAGGACAGGGCGGGTTCTGAGCAGTTCTTC	CASSQEDRAGSEQFF
TRBV12-3/TRBV12-4	few	NA	TRBJ1-2	TGTGCCAGCAGTTTAGCTACTAACTATGGCTACACCTTC	CASSLATNYGYTF